This TCR beta chain was observed in a study of blood T cell repertoires in COVID-19. In the original workflow: From reference gene primer amplification, estimates of nucleated cell counts were derived. Clones were sequenced by immunoSEQ multiplex PCR, and TCRdb holds only the in-frame ones, with some missing. The V and J calls and clone size were taken over from that table, and D and trimming were inferred from the DNA. This table has roughly 130,000 clones, approximately 83% appearing once. The CDR3 runs to 17 residues. The V gene's germline CDR1 is SGDLS and CDR2 YYNGEE. The trim removed 2 bases at V and 1 base at J, leaving 3 bases unmatched. Enrollees, roughly 18 to 95 years old, lived in roughly 24 US areas. Participant-given clinical history determined each cohort assignment.

The chain uses TRBV9 and TRBJ2-5, with TRBD2 identical over 15 bases. What was sequenced was PBMCs or T cells enriched from blood (not recorded which). The clonotype was recovered from a man between 45 and 60 years old who had recovered from COVID-19. The CDR3 protein is CASSVGLAGGIQETQYF. In DNA, the CDR3 is TGTGCCAGCAGCGTGGGACTAGCGGGGGGAATCCAAGAGACCCAGTACTTC.